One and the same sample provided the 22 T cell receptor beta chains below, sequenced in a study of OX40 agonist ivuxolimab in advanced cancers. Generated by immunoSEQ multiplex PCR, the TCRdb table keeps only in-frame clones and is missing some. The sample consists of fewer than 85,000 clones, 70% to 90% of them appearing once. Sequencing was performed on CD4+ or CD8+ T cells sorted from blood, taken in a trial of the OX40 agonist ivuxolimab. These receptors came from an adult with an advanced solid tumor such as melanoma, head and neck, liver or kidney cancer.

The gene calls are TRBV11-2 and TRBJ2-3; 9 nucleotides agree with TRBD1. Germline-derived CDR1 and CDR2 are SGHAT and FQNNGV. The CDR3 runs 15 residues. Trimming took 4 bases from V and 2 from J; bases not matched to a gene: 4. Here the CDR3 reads CASSSNRGPTDTQYF. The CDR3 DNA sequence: TGTGCCAGCAGCTCCAACAGGGGGCCCACAGATACGCAGTATTTT.

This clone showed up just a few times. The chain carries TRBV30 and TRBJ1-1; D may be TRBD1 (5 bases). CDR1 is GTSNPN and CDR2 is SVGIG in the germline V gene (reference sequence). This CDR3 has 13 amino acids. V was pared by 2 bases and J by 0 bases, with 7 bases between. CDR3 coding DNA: TGTGCCTGGAGTCGACAGCTGAACACTGAAGCTTTCTTT. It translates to CAWSRQLNTEAFF.

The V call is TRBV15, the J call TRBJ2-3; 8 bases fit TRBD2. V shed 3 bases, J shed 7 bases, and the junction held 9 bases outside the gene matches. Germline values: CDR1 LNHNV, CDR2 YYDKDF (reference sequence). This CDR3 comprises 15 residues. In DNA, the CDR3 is TGTGCCACCAGCAGCCCCGGGACTAGATCGAATACGCAGTATTTT. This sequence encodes CATSSPGTRSNTQYF.

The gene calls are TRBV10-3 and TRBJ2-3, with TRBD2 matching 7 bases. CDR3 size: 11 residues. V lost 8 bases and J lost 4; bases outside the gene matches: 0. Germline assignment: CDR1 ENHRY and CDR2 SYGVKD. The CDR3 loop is CAIGGADTQYF. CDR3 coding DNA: TGTGCCATCGGGGGGGCAGATACGCAGTATTTT.

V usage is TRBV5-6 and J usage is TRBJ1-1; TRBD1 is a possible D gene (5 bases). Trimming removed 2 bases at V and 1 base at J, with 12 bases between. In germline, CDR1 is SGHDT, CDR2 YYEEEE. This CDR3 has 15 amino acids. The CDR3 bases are TGTGCCAGCAGCTTTCCCGGGACGGCGAACACTGAAGCTTTCTTT. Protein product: CASSFPGTANTEAFF.

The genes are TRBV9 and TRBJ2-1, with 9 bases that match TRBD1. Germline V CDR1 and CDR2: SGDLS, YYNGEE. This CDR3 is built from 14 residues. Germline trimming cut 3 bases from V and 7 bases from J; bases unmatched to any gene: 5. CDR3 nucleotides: TGTGCCAGCAGCGCCGGGACAGGGTGGAATGAGCAGTTCTTC. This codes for CASSAGTGWNEQFF.

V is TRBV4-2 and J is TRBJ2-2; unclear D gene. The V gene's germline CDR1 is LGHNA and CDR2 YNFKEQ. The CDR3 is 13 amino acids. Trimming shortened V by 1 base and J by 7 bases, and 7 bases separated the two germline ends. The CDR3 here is CASSQGGVGELFF. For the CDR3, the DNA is TGTGCCAGCAGCCAAGGTGGGGTCGGGGAGCTGTTTTTT.

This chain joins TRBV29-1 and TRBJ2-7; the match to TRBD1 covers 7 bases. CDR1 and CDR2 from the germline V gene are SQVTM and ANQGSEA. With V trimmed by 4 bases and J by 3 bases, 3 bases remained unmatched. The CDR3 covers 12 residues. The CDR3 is CSVVTGLYEQYF. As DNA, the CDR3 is TGCAGCGTTGTGACAGGGCTCTACGAGCAGTACTTC.

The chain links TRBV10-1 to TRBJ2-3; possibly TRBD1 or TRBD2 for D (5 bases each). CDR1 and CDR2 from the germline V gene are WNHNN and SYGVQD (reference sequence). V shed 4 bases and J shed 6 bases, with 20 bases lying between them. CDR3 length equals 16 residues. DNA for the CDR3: TGCGCCAGCAGTGTTAAGGCGGGTGGGACCCGTGATACGCAGTATTTT. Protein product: CASSVKAGGTRDTQYF.

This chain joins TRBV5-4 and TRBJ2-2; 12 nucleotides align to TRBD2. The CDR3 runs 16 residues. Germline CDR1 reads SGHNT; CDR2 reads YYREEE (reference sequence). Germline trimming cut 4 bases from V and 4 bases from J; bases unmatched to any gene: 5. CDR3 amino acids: CASSETSGRFTGELFF. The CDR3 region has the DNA TGTGCCAGCAGCGAGACTAGCGGGAGATTCACCGGGGAGCTGTTTTTT.

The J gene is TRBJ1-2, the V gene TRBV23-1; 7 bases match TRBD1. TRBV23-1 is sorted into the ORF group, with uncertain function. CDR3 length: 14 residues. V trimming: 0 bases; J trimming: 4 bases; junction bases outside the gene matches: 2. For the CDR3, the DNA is TGCGCCAGCAGTCAATCTAAGGGGGCCTATGGCTACACCTTC. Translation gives CASSQSKGAYGYTF.

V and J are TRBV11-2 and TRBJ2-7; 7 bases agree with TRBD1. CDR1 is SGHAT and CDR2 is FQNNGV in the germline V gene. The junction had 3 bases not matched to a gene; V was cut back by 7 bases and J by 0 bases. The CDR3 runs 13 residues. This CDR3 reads CASKGQLSYEQYF. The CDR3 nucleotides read TGTGCCAGCAAGGGACAGCTCTCCTACGAGCAGTACTTC.

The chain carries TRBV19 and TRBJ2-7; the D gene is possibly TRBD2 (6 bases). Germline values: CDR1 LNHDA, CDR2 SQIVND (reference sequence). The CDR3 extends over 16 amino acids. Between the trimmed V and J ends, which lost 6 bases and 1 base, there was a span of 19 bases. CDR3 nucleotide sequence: TGTGCCAGTAGCGGGGGACCGGGTTCAACTTCCTACGAGCAGTACTTC. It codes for CASSGGPGSTSYEQYF.

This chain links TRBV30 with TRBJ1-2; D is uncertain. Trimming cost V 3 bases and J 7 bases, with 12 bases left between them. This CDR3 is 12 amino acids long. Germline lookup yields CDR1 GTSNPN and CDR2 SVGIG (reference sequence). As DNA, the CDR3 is TGTGCCTGGAGCAGTTCAGTGGGTGGCTACACCTTC. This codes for CAWSSSVGGYTF.

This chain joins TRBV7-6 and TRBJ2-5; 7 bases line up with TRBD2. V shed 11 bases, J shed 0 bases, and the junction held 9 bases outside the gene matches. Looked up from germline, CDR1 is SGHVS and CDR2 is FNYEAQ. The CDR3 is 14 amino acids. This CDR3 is CASCGGAHQETQYF. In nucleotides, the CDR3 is TGTGCCTCCTGCGGGGGAGCCCACCAAGAGACCCAGTACTTC.

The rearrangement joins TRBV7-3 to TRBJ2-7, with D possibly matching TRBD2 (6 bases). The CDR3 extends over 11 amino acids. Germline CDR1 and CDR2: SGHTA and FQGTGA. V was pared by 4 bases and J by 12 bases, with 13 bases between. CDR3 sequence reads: CASSSGGVWYF. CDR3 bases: TGTGCCAGCAGCTCAGGAGGGGTTTGGTACTTC. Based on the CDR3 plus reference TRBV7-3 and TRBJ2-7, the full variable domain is GAGVSQTPSNKVTEKGKYVELRCDPISGHTALYWYRQSLGQGPEFLIYFQGTGAADDSGLPNDRFFAVRPEGSVSTLKIQRTERGDSAVYLCASSSGGVWYFGPGTRLTVT.

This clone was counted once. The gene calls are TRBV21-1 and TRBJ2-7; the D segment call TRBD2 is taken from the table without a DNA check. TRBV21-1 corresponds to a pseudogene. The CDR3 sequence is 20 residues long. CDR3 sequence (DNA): TGTGCCAGCAGCAAAGCCCCCAGACAGGGCACTAGCGGGGAGGGGAGCGAGCAGTACTTC. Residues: CASSKAPRQGTSGEGSEQYF.

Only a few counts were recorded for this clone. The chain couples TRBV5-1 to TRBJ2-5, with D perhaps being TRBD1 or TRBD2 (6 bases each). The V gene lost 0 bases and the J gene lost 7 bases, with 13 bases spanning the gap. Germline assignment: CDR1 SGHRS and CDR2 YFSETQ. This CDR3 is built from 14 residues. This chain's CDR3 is CASSLDGGVGTQYF. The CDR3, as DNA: TGCGCCAGCAGCTTGGACGGGGGCGTTGGGACCCAGTACTTC.

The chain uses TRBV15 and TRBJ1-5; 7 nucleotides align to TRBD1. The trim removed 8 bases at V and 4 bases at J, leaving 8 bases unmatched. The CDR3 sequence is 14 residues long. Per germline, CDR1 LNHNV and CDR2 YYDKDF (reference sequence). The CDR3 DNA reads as TGTGCCACCGGAACTCACAGGGGAAATCAGCCCCAGCATTTT. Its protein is CATGTHRGNQPQHF.

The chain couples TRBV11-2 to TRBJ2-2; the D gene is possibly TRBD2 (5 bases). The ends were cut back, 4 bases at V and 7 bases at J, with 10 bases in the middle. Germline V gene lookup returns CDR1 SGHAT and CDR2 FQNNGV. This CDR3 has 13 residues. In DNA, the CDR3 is TGTGCCAGCAGCTGGGAGTTTCGCGGGGAGCTGTTTTTT. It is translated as CASSWEFRGELFF.

CDR3 DNA: TGTGCCAGCAGTTTGACTAGCGGACTCTACAATGAGCAGTTCTTC. It encodes CASSLTSGLYNEQFF. The chain joins TRBV6-6 to TRBJ2-1, with 9 bases lining up with TRBD2. V lost 4 bases to trimming and J lost 3 bases; unmatched junction nucleotides: 4. The CDR3 sequence is 15 residues long. Germline CDR1 and CDR2: MNHNY and SVGAGI (reference sequence).

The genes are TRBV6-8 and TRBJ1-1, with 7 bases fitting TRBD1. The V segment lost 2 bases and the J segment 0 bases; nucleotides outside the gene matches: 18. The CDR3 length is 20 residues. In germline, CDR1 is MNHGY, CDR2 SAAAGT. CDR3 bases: TGTGCCAGCAGTTACACTGGGCTGACAGGGATTAGTCCCCTGAACACTGAAGCTTTCTTT. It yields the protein CASSYTGLTGISPLNTEAFF.